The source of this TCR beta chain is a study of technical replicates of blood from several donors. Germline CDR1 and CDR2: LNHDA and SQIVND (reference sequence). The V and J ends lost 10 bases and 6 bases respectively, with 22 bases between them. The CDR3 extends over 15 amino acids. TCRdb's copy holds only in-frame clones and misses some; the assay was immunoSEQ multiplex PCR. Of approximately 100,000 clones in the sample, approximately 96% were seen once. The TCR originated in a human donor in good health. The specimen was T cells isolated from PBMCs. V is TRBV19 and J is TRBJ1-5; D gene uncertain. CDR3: CATSPRVAVGQPQHF. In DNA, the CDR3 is TGTGCCACTTCCCCGCGGGTGGCGGTGGGTCAGCCCCAGCATTTT.